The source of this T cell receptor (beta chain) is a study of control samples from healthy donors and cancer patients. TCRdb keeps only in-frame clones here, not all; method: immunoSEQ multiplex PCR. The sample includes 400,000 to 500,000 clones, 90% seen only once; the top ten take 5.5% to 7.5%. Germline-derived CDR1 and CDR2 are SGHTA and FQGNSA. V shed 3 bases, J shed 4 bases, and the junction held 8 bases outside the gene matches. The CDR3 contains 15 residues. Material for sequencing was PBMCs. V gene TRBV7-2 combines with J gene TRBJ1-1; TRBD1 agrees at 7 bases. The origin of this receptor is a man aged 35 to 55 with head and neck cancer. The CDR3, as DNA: TGTGCCAGCAGCTTGGGTGACAGGGATCGCACTGAAGCTTTCTTT. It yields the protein CASSLGDRDRTEAFF. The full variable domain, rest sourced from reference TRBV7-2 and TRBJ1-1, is GAGVSQSPSNKVTEKGKDVELRCDPISGHTALYWYRQSLGQGLEFLIYFQGNSAPDKSGLPSDRFSAERTGGSVSTLTIQRTQQEDSAVYLCASSLGDRDRTEAFFGQGTRLTVV.